This entry describes one T cell receptor beta chain. Its antigen is unidentified. The sample originates from a study of T cell responses to AZD1222 COVID-19 vaccine. At the level of the study: Pooled samples include second doses given at about 4 or 12 weeks.

The study's findings and limits: Baseline seropositivity characterized only six AZD1222 recipients. Donors in the cohort were predominantly white British and more often female, and clonal diversity was possibly underestimated.

Sequencing used immunoSEQ multiplex PCR; TCRdb keeps in-frame clones, though not all of them. The sample has roughly 100,000 clones, 88% seen once. Trimming stripped 10 bases from V and 2 bases from J, with 15 bases between. Per the germline V gene, CDR1 is SNHLY and CDR2 is FYNNEI. The CDR3 spans 13 residues. Material: peripheral blood, obtained on day 0 of AZD1222 vaccination. This chain connects TRBV2 to TRBJ2-7, with a tentative D call TRBD2 (7 bases). The sequence was collected from an adult in good health. As DNA, the CDR3 is TGTGCCACCCACCGGGGGGCTCCCTACGAGCAGTACTTC. Translated, it gives CATHRGAPYEQYF.